This paragraph reports one T cell receptor beta chain. All of the donors were given nivolumab, ipilimumab, aspirin, low-dose cyclophosphamide and low-dose radiotherapy as part of RACIN, a single-arm trial. Covering alpha and beta chains, TRAV- and TRBV-specific primers were used for the first-strand cDNA. TCR amplification ran roughly 21 PCR cycles using constant-region and V-primer adapter primers. TCRdb recomputed calls from the reads with MiXCR, one row per CDR3 protein. The sample lists about 11,000 distinct CDR3 sequences, less than 60% occurring once. Germline assignment: CDR1 SGHRS and CDR2 YFSETQ. Trimming took off 0 bases at V and 2 bases at J, with 14 bases between the two ends. The CDR3 covers 17 residues. These data come from a study of low-dose radiotherapy and immunotherapy resistance in tumors. Study context: Members of Cohort 2 were treated with 1 Gy per fraction every two weeks; their total was 13 Gy over 26 weeks. Administration of intravenous cyclophosphamide at 200 mg/m2 took place every two weeks, one day before radiation and immunotherapy. Daily, from cycle 1 day 1 and for four cycles, patients took oral aspirin 300 mg.

The sequence was collected from a human donor with advanced metastatic prostate, ovarian, gallbladder or colorectal cancer (not recorded which). This table probably holds off-target reads from a library built for another chain. This rearrangement joins TRBV5-1 to TRBJ2-2; D is possibly TRBD1 (5 bases). The CDR3 is CASSLAPGNVNTGELFF. The CDR3 DNA is TGCGCCAGCAGCTTGGCCCCAGGGAATGTTAACACCGGGGAGCTGTTTTTT.